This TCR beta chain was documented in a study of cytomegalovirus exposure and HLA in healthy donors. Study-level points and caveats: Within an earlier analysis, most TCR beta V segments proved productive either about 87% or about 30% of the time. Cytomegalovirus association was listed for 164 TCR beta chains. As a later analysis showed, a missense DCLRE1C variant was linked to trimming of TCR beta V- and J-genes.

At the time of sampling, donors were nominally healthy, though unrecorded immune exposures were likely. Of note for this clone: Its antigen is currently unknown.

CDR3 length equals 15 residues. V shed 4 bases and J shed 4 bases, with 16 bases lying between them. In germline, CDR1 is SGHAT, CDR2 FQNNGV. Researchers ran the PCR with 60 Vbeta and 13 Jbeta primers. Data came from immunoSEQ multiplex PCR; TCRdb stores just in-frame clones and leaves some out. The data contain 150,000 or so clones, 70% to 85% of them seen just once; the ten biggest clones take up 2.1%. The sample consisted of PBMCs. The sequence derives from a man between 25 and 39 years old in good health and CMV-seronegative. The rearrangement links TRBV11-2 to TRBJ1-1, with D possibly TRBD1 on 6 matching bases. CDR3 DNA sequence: TGTGCCAGCAGCTCTACCAGGGGCCGGGGCACTGAAGCTTTCTTT. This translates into CASSSTRGRGTEAFF.